This T cell receptor (beta chain) was sequenced during a study of blood T cell repertoires in COVID-19. Data came from immunoSEQ multiplex PCR; TCRdb stores just in-frame clones and leaves some out. The table records about 190,000 clones, around 80% of them present only once. Input material: peripheral blood. The source is a woman in her 50s with acute or convalescent COVID-19.

For the CDR3, the DNA is TGTGCCTGGAGTGTACTTGGGGTGTTTATGAGACAGAAAAACGCGAACACCGGGGAGCTGTTTTTT. It is translated as CAWSVLGVFMRQKNANTGELFF. V usage is TRBV30 and J usage is TRBJ2-2, with a possible D match to TRBD1 (5 bases). V dropped 0 bases and J dropped 0 bases, with 29 bases sitting between them. The CDR3 contains 22 residues. CDR1 is GTSNPN and CDR2 is SVGIG in the germline V gene (reference sequence).